The 22 T cell receptor beta chains below were found in one sample sequenced in a study of T-cell reconstitution after alpha-beta-depleted transplantation in children. Unique molecular identifiers were used in preparing the TCRbeta library. TCRdb used MiXCR to reprocess the PCR reads, holding one entry per CDR3 protein. The sample holds approximately 400,000 distinct CDR3 sequences, under 13% seen once. This specimen was PBMCs from the stem cell graft donor, taken from the stem cell graft. The receptors were gathered from a human donor who donated a stem cell graft to a child with acute myeloid leukemia.

The V and J genes are TRBV29-1 and TRBJ1-1; tentatively, D is TRBD1 (6 bases). The CDR3 runs to 12 residues. V lost 4 bases and J 8 bases, leaving 14 bases between the germline ends. Per germline, CDR1 SQVTM and CDR2 ANQGSEA. CDR3 DNA: TGCAGCGTTGGGCCAGGGGCAAAAGAAGCTTTCTTT. This codes for CSVGPGAKEAFF.

This clonotype was counted between two and nine times. The chain is built from TRBV29-1 and TRBJ2-6, with D possibly being TRBD1 (5 bases). The V and J ends lost 6 bases and 4 bases respectively, with 7 bases between them. Germline assignment: CDR1 SQVTM and CDR2 ANQGSEA. The CDR3 extends over 12 amino acids. As DNA, the CDR3 is TGCAGCGTGGGGCCCGGGGCCAACGTCCTGACTTTC. Protein product: CSVGPGANVLTF.

The chain couples TRBV20-1 to TRBJ2-7; 8 nucleotides match TRBD1. CDR1 and CDR2 from the germline V gene are DFQATT and SNEGSKA (reference sequence). The CDR3 consists of 14 residues. The V and J ends lost 3 bases and 2 bases, in that order; junction bases with no gene match: 6. CDR3 sequence (DNA): TGCAGTGCTAGGCCCCGGACAGGGACCTACGAGCAGTACTTC. Protein sequence: CSARPRTGTYEQYF.

The table lists this clonotype with many counts. This chain connects TRBV5-5 to TRBJ2-7, with 7 positions matching TRBD1. This CDR3 spans 14 amino acids. Germline CDR1 and CDR2: SGHKS and YYEKEE (reference sequence). With 4 bases clipped from V and 6 bases from J, the junction kept 10 bases outside the gene matches. In DNA, the CDR3 is TGTGCCAGCAGCGCTACAGGGGACCCAGGCGAGCAGTACGTC. Translation: CASSATGDPGEQYV.

In regard to this clonotype: This sequence may be a read error, since a much larger clone differs from it by one base. The V gene is TRBV3-1, the J gene TRBJ1-5, with D perhaps matching TRBD1 (5 bases). Germline lookup yields CDR1 LGHDT and CDR2 YNNKEL (reference sequence). With 8 bases removed from V and 0 bases from J, the gap between germline ends came to 23 bases. The CDR3 spans 18 residues. Here the CDR3 reads CASCFWTTQRISNQPQHF. For the CDR3, the DNA is TGTGCCAGCTGTTTTTGGACAACCCAAAGGATTAGCAATCAGCCCCAGCATTTT. Full variable domain (remainder filled in from reference TRBV3-1 and TRBJ1-5): DTAVSQTPKYLVTQMGNDKSIKCEQNLGHDTMYWYKQDSKKFLKIMFSYNNKELIINETVPNRFSPKSPDKAHLNLHINSLELGDSAVYFCASCFWTTQRISNQPQHFGDGTRLSIL.

As for this clonotype: Since a much larger clone is just one base distant, this may be a read error. V and J are TRBV5-1 and TRBJ2-1; the D is unclear. The germline CDR1 and CDR2 sequences are SGHRS and YFSETQ. The V gene lost 3 bases and the J gene lost 7 bases, with 11 bases spanning the gap. The CDR3 is made up of 13 amino acids. DNA for the CDR3: TGCGCCAGCAGCTCGAGACGCGAGAATGAGCAGTTCTTC. This translates into CASSSRRENEQFF.

This clonotype was picked up many times. The chain recombines TRBV4-2 with TRBJ2-7; TRBD1 might be the D (6 bases). The V end lost 0 bases, the J end lost 7 bases, and 7 bases lay between the germline ends. The CDR3 runs to 12 residues. Per germline, CDR1 LGHNA and CDR2 YNFKEQ. CDR3: CASSQDQGEQYF. DNA for the CDR3: TGTGCCAGCAGCCAAGATCAGGGGGAGCAGTACTTC.

The chain is built from TRBV7-2 and TRBJ2-1, with 13 bases aligning to TRBD2. This CDR3 is 16 amino acids long. CDR1 and CDR2 from the germline V gene are SGHTA and FQGNSA. J was trimmed by 7 bases and V by 4 bases; bases with no gene match: 7. The CDR3 sequence: CASSSRTSGSGNEQFF. DNA of the CDR3: TGTGCCAGCAGCTCGAGGACTAGCGGGAGTGGGAATGAGCAGTTCTTC.

J is TRBJ2-3 and V is TRBV7-6, with 8 bases aligning to TRBD2. The J segment lost 1 base and the V segment lost 2 bases, leaving 5 bases of the junction unmatched. The germline gives CDR1 SGHVS, CDR2 FNYEAQ. CDR3 length: 16 amino acids. CDR3 sequence reads: CASSLSGSLGTDTQYF. CDR3 DNA: TGTGCCAGCAGCTTAAGCGGGAGCCTTGGCACAGATACGCAGTATTTT.

This rearrangement joins TRBV7-6 to TRBJ1-1, with 9 bases aligning to TRBD1. Trimming cost V 2 bases and J 5 bases; bases outside gene matches: 6. Per germline, CDR1 SGHVS and CDR2 FNYEAQ. The CDR3 consists of 15 residues. The CDR3 DNA reads as TGTGCCAGCAGCTTAACGACAGGGGGTGGGACTGAAGCTTTCTTT. Translated: CASSLTTGGGTEAFF.

The chain recombines TRBV29-1 with TRBJ1-1; weak D call: TRBD1 (6 bases). The CDR3 consists of 13 residues. The V gene lost 5 bases and the J gene lost 11 bases, with 21 bases spanning the gap. Germline CDR1 reads SQVTM; CDR2 reads ANQGSEA. The CDR3 sequence: CSVTGVEGVWAFF. The CDR3 region has the DNA TGCAGCGTTACGGGGGTCGAGGGGGTTTGGGCTTTCTTT.

The chain joins TRBV7-2 to TRBJ2-7; 12 bases map to TRBD2. J lost 3 bases, V lost 4 bases, and 4 bases had no gene match. In germline, CDR1 is SGHTA, CDR2 FQGNSA. The length of the CDR3 is 15 residues. CDR3 region: CASSSGGLAGYEQYF. The CDR3 nucleotides are TGTGCCAGCAGCTCCGGGGGACTAGCGGGCTACGAGCAGTACTTC.

At least ten counts were recorded for this clonotype. The V gene is TRBV7-2, the J gene TRBJ2-1; 9 bases are shared with TRBD2. This CDR3 contains 15 residues. Germline assignment: CDR1 SGHTA and CDR2 FQGNSA. J gave up 7 bases and V 3 bases, and 7 bases lay outside the gene matches. The CDR3 sequence: CASSLWGGGANEQFF. For the CDR3, the DNA is TGTGCCAGCAGCTTGTGGGGCGGGGGGGCGAATGAGCAGTTCTTC. Supplemented by reference TRBV7-2 and TRBJ2-1, the full variable domain reads GAGVSQSPSNKVTEKGKDVELRCDPISGHTALYWYRQSLGQGLEFLIYFQGNSAPDKSGLPSDRFSAERTGGSVSTLTIQRTQQEDSAVYLCASSLWGGGANEQFFGPGTRLTVL.

This clonotype has only a few counts. This chain connects TRBV3-1 to TRBJ2-5; possible D gene TRBD1, 6 bases. V was trimmed by 4 bases and J by 2 bases, leaving 14 bases between them. Germline V gene lookup returns CDR1 LGHDT and CDR2 YNNKEL (reference sequence). The CDR3 consists of 15 residues. CDR3 sequence: CASSRALQGQETQYF. The CDR3 nucleotides are TGTGCCAGCAGCCGAGCGTTACAGGGACAAGAGACCCAGTACTTC.

The chain couples TRBV5-1 to TRBJ1-1; 11 positions agree with TRBD1. This CDR3 contains 14 residues. Trimming at V came to 4 bases and at J to 7 bases, leaving 6 bases not matched to a gene. CDR1 SGHRS and CDR2 YFSETQ come from the germline V gene. The CDR3 is CASSPGQGAIEAFF. For the CDR3, the DNA is TGCGCCAGCAGCCCTGGACAGGGGGCGATTGAAGCTTTCTTT.

In this sample, this clonotype turned up a few times. V gene TRBV5-4 combines with J gene TRBJ1-2, with a weak D call TRBD1 (5 bases). The ends were cut back, 0 bases at V and 2 bases at J, with 14 bases in the middle. Germline values: CDR1 SGHNT, CDR2 YYREEE (reference sequence). The CDR3 length is 16 residues. The CDR3 loop reads CASSLGDQGGNYGYTF. The CDR3 DNA follows: TGTGCCAGCAGCTTGGGGGACCAGGGCGGGAACTATGGCTACACCTTC.

Only a few counts were recorded for this clonotype. The chain couples TRBV5-5 to TRBJ2-2; 9 bases match TRBD1. There are 14 residues in the CDR3. With 4 bases clipped from V and 6 bases from J, the junction kept 4 bases outside the gene matches. From germline, CDR1 is SGHKS and CDR2 YYEKEE (reference sequence). CDR3 region: CASSAGTGSGELFF. Here the CDR3 DNA reads TGTGCCAGCAGCGCCGGGACAGGGTCCGGGGAGCTGTTTTTT. The complete variable domain, with remaining parts taken from reference TRBV5-5 and TRBJ2-2, reads DAGVTQSPTHLIKTRGQQVTLRCSPISGHKSVSWYQQVLGQGPQFIFQYYEKEERGRGNFPDRFSARQFPNYSSELNVNALLLGDSALYLCASSAGTGSGELFFGEGSRLTVL.

This clonotype was found many times. The CDR3 nucleotides read TGTGCCAGCAGTCCTACGGGACAGAACACTGAAGCTTTCTTT. Translated: CASSPTGQNTEAFF. This chain joins TRBV27 and TRBJ1-1, with a weak D call TRBD1 (6 bases). V shed 5 bases and J shed 1 base, with 11 bases lying between them. The CDR3 runs to 14 residues. Germline-derived CDR1 and CDR2 are MNHEY and SMNVEV (reference sequence).

This clonotype has only a few counts. The rearrangement joins TRBV6-5 to TRBJ2-1; 7 bases fit TRBD2. Germline lookup yields CDR1 MNHEY and CDR2 SVGAGI. The CDR3 has 14 residues. The junction had 11 bases not matched to a gene; V was cut back by 8 bases and J by 7 bases. The DNA for the CDR3 is TGTGCCAGCTGGGTGGCGGGAGCTGGGAATGAGCAGTTCTTC. Translated, it gives CASWVAGAGNEQFF.

The table lists this clonotype with a few counts. V gene TRBV3-1 combines with J gene TRBJ1-1; D is uncertain. The germline CDR1 and CDR2 sequences are LGHDT and YNNKEL (reference sequence). The CDR3 covers 14 residues. Between the trimmed V and J ends, which lost 3 bases and 1 base, there was a span of 9 bases. The CDR3 DNA follows: TGTGCCAGCAGCCAGCGGTCAGCGAACACTGAAGCTTTCTTT. Its translation is CASSQRSANTEAFF.

This clonotype appeared a few times. The genes are TRBV20-1 and TRBJ2-5; maybe TRBD2 (7 bases). Trimming stripped 6 bases from V and 5 bases from J, with 10 bases between. The CDR3 sequence is 11 residues long. The germline gives CDR1 DFQATT, CDR2 SNEGSKA (reference sequence). For the CDR3, the DNA is TGCAGTGCGAAGGGGGGGGAGACCCAGTACTTC. This codes for CSAKGGETQYF.

This clonotype was recorded many times. The chain links TRBV19 to TRBJ2-5, with 7 nucleotides matching TRBD2. V lost 11 bases, J lost 2 bases, and 8 bases stayed unmatched. The CDR3 runs 13 residues. The germline CDR1 and CDR2 sequences are LNHDA and SQIVND (reference sequence). The CDR3 DNA is TGTGCCTCTAGGGAGGGTCCACAAGAGACCCAGTACTTC. As protein: CASREGPQETQYF.